Each of the 32 T cell receptor beta chains below was sequenced from the same sample in a study of persistence of HIV-infected CD4 T cells. The antigens these receptors bind are not known. Sequencing used immunoSEQ version 4 in survey mode. Profiled with immunoSEQ multiplex PCR; TCRdb holds only in-frame clones, not every one. This table has roughly 43,000 clones, 91% appearing once. Nonspecific anti-CD3/anti-CD28 bead stimulation represents the broad CD4+ T cell repertoire. Sorting of responding CD4+ T cells relied on upregulated CD40 ligand together with CD69. The material sequenced was CD4+ T cells sorted from PBMCs after 18-hour stimulation, taken from a patient who received antiretroviral therapy. These receptors originate from an adult man with HIV who was CMV-seropositive.

The table lists this clone with a few counts. V is TRBV25-1 and J is TRBJ2-2, with a possible D match to TRBD1 (6 bases). Germline CDR1 is MGHDK and CDR2 is SYGVNS. Trimming removed 1 base from V and 6 bases from J, with 15 bases in between. This CDR3 contains 16 residues. The CDR3 DNA follows: TGTGCCAGCAGTGAATCAAGGACAGCGCGCCCCGGGGAGCTGTTTTTT. Amino acids: CASSESRTARPGELFF.

This chain uses TRBV28 with TRBJ1-2, with D uncertain. This CDR3 has 13 residues. Germline V gene lookup returns CDR1 MDHEN and CDR2 SYDVKM. Trimming took off 8 bases at V and 2 bases at J, with 12 bases between the two ends. CDR3 sequence (DNA): TGTGCCAGCTACTCAGGCGCAAACTATGGCTACACCTTC. It encodes CASYSGANYGYTF.

The chain is built from TRBV7-3 and TRBJ1-1, with 10 bases fitting TRBD1. CDR1 and CDR2 from the germline V gene are SGHTA and FQGTGA. Losses at the gene ends were 4 bases for V and 1 base for J; bases not matched to a gene: 3. There are 15 residues in the CDR3. The CDR3 protein is CASSSRTGGNTEAFF. As DNA, the CDR3 is TGTGCCAGCAGCTCGCGGACAGGGGGGAACACTGAAGCTTTCTTT.

The chain recombines TRBV5-1 with TRBJ2-2, with 8 bases fitting TRBD2. The V gene end was trimmed by 2 bases and the J gene end by 3 bases; junction bases not matched to a gene: 6. The CDR3 is 16 amino acids. Germline assignment: CDR1 SGHRS and CDR2 YFSETQ. CDR3 bases: TGCGCCAGCAGCTTTCACGGGGGGGCGGACACCGGGGAGCTGTTTTTT. Its protein is CASSFHGGADTGELFF.

This chain joins TRBV24-1 and TRBJ1-2; unclear D gene. CDR3 size: 11 residues. The germline V gene encodes CDR1 KGHDR and CDR2 SFDVKD. V lost 3 bases, J lost 8 bases, and 6 bases lay in between. The CDR3 loop reads CATSDGIGYTF. CDR3 coding DNA: TGTGCCACCAGTGATGGCATCGGCTACACCTTC.

V is TRBV2 and J is TRBJ1-1, with 7 bases identical to TRBD1. Germline CDR1 reads SNHLY; CDR2 reads FYNNEI. The CDR3 consists of 17 residues. The ends lost 5 bases at V and 4 bases at J; junction bases unmatched: 16. The CDR3 spells CASSIVGGGGLTTEAFF. In nucleotides, the CDR3 is TGTGCCAGCAGTATAGTAGGGGGCGGAGGGTTGACCACTGAAGCTTTCTTT. Filled out from reference TRBV2 and TRBJ1-1, the complete variable domain reads EPEVTQTPSHQVTQMGQEVILRCVPISNHLYFYWYRQILGQKVEFLVSFYNNEISEKSEIFDDQFSVERPDGSNFTLKIRSTKLEDSAMYFCASSIVGGGGLTTEAFFGQGTRLTVV.

The genes are TRBV20-1 and TRBJ1-4; D remains ambiguous. Germline assignment: CDR1 DFQATT and CDR2 SNEGSKA (reference sequence). This CDR3 has 11 residues. Between the trimmed V and J ends, which lost 7 bases and 10 bases, there was a span of 13 bases. CDR3 sequence: CSGEESRKLFF. The CDR3 region has the DNA TGCAGTGGGGAGGAATCGCGAAAACTGTTTTTT.

V is TRBV2 and J is TRBJ2-3; TRBD1 matches at 10 bases. The germline V gene has CDR1 SNHLY and CDR2 FYNNEI. CDR3 length: 12 amino acids. V lost 6 bases, J lost 6 bases, and 0 bases stayed unmatched. The CDR3 nucleotides are TGTGCCAGCAGGGGACAGGGGGATACGCAGTATTTT. This gives the protein CASRGQGDTQYF.

The chain has TRBV5-1 and TRBJ2-7; no clear D gene. The CDR3 extends over 13 amino acids. In germline, CDR1 is SGHRS, CDR2 YFSETQ. Trimming shortened V by 2 bases and J by 9 bases, and 15 bases separated the two germline ends. CDR3 protein: CASSLTTTDSQYF. As DNA, the CDR3 is TGCGCCAGCAGCTTAACTACGACCGACTCGCAGTACTTC. Combining the CDR3 with reference TRBV5-1 and TRBJ2-7 gives the whole variable domain KAGVTQTPRYLIKTRGQQVTLSCSPISGHRSVSWYQQTPGQGLQFLFEYFSETQRNKGNFPGRFSGRQFSNSRSEMNVSTLELGDSALYLCASSLTTTDSQYFGPGTRLTVT.

The rearrangement links TRBV27 to TRBJ2-7; tentative D call: TRBD2 (5 bases). V was cut by 3 bases and J by 6 bases, with 12 bases left in between. The CDR3 loop spans 13 amino acids. CDR1 and CDR2 (germline): MNHEY, SMNVEV (reference sequence). In nucleotides, the CDR3 is TGTGCCAGCAGTTTGAGTGGGCGGGCCGAGCAGTACTTC. It yields the protein CASSLSGRAEQYF.

This clone was seen only once. The chain joins TRBV4-1 to TRBJ2-7; 7 bases agree with TRBD1. This CDR3 contains 15 residues. V lost 0 bases to trimming and J lost 6 bases; unmatched junction nucleotides: 8. Germline-derived CDR1 and CDR2 are MGHRA and YSYEKL. Here the CDR3 DNA reads TGCGCCAGCAGCCAAGAGGGCAGGGGGTTTGGCGAGCAGTACTTC. Protein: CASSQEGRGFGEQYF.

As for this clone: This sample also contains other DNA sequences that code for the same CDR3. The chain uses TRBV4-1 and TRBJ1-5, with unresolved D. There are 17 residues in the CDR3. V was pared by 0 bases and J by 0 bases, with 12 bases between. Germline V lookup: CDR1 MGHRA, CDR2 YSYEKL. CDR3 sequence (DNA): TGCGCCAGCAGCCAAGAAGACGAGGACTATAGCAATCAGCCCCAGCATTTT. Translated, it gives CASSQEDEDYSNQPQHF.

This clone showed up just once. The rearrangement joins TRBV7-3 to TRBJ2-1; 11 bases align to TRBD2. Germline V gene sequence: CDR1 SGHTA, CDR2 FQGTGA. V trimming: 5 bases; J trimming: 6 bases; junction bases outside the gene matches: 6. CDR3 size: 15 residues. The CDR3 DNA reads TGTGCCAGCAGCCCCCGACTAGCGGGGTCCAATGAGCAGTTCTTC. Its protein product is CASSPRLAGSNEQFF. The variable domain in full, completed from reference TRBV7-3 and TRBJ2-1, reads GAGVSQTPSNKVTEKGKYVELRCDPISGHTALYWYRQSLGQGPEFLIYFQGTGAADDSGLPNDRFFAVRPEGSVSTLKIQRTERGDSAVYLCASSPRLAGSNEQFFGPGTRLTVL.

The rearrangement joins TRBV5-1 to TRBJ2-7; possibly TRBD1 or TRBD2 for D (5 bases each). This CDR3 region has 15 residues. CDR1 and CDR2 (germline): SGHRS, YFSETQ. V lost 0 bases, J lost 0 bases, and 10 bases lay in between. The CDR3 DNA follows: TGCGCCAGCAGCTTGGAACGGGACCGCTCCTACGAGCAGTACTTC. Translating gives CASSLERDRSYEQYF. Looking up the rest from reference TRBV5-1 and TRBJ2-7 gives the full variable domain: KAGVTQTPRYLIKTRGQQVTLSCSPISGHRSVSWYQQTPGQGLQFLFEYFSETQRNKGNFPGRFSGRQFSNSRSEMNVSTLELGDSALYLCASSLERDRSYEQYFGPGTRLTVT.

The J gene is TRBJ2-3, the V gene TRBV9; TRBD1 matches at 9 bases. Per the germline V gene, CDR1 is SGDLS and CDR2 is YYNGEE. Losses at the gene ends were 0 bases for V and 4 bases for J; bases not matched to a gene: 6. The CDR3 sequence is 16 residues long. This chain's CDR3 is CASSVAGGQGPDTQYF. In DNA form, the CDR3 reads TGTGCCAGCAGCGTAGCAGGGGGACAGGGCCCAGATACGCAGTATTTT. Full variable domain (remainder filled in from reference TRBV9 and TRBJ2-3): DSGVTQTPKHLITATGQRVTLRCSPRSGDLSVYWYQQSLDQGLQFLIQYYNGEERAKGNILERFSAQQFPDLHSELNLSSLELGDSALYFCASSVAGGQGPDTQYFGPGTRLTVL.

This rearrangement joins TRBV19 to TRBJ2-2; tentative D call: TRBD2 (6 bases). V dropped 5 bases and J dropped 4 bases, with 11 bases sitting between them. From germline, CDR1 is LNHDA and CDR2 SQIVND (reference sequence). CDR3 length equals 14 residues. The CDR3 sequence is CASSPPRGTGELFF. For the CDR3, the DNA is TGTGCCAGTAGTCCACCGCGGGGCACCGGGGAGCTGTTTTTT. Using reference TRBV19 and TRBJ2-2 for the parts outside the CDR3, the full variable domain is DGGITQSPKYLFRKEGQNVTLSCEQNLNHDAMYWYRQDPGQGLRLIYYSQIVNDFQKGDIAEGYSVSREKKESFPLTVTSAQKNPTAFYLCASSPPRGTGELFFGEGSRLTVL.

The chain joins TRBV28 to TRBJ2-3; TRBD2 might be the D (5 bases). Trimming left V 5 bases short and J 6 bases short, with 12 bases between. This CDR3 contains 13 residues. Germline loops: CDR1 MDHEN, CDR2 SYDVKM. This CDR3 is CASSPRGRDTQYF. CDR3 in DNA: TGTGCCAGCAGTCCCCGGGGTCGGGATACGCAGTATTTT. Based on the CDR3 plus reference TRBV28 and TRBJ2-3, the full variable domain is DVKVTQSSRYLVKRTGEKVFLECVQDMDHENMFWYRQDPGLGLRLIYFSYDVKMKEKGDIPEGYSVSREKKERFSLILESASTNQTSMYLCASSPRGRDTQYFGPGTRLTVL.

This clone has just one count. CDR3 amino acids: CASSVTGDNSPLHF. CDR3 nucleotides: TGTGCCAGCAGTGTAACAGGGGACAATTCACCCCTCCACTTT. The V and J genes are TRBV6-4 and TRBJ1-6, with 7 bases that match TRBD1. CDR3 size: 14 residues. V gave up 4 bases and J gave up 7 bases; unmatched junction bases: 4. Germline V lookup: CDR1 MRHNA, CDR2 SNTAGT.

This chain joins TRBV2 and TRBJ2-2; D may be TRBD1 (5 bases). CDR1 SNHLY and CDR2 FYNNEI come from the germline V gene. The CDR3 is made up of 14 amino acids. Trimming removed 4 bases from V and 0 bases from J, with 6 bases in between. The CDR3 is CASSGGTNTGELFF. The CDR3 DNA follows: TGTGCCAGCAGTGGGGGCACGAACACCGGGGAGCTGTTTTTT.

This clone occurred once. The rearrangement uses TRBV2 and TRBJ2-5; D is perhaps TRBD2 (6 bases). Trimming pared 7 bases from V and 2 bases from J, leaving 11 bases between. Germline values: CDR1 SNHLY, CDR2 FYNNEI. The CDR3 runs to 13 residues. The chain's CDR3 is CASTGGNQETQYF. The DNA of the CDR3 is TGTGCCAGCACAGGCGGGAATCAAGAGACCCAGTACTTC.

This chain connects TRBV3-1 (or the pseudogene TRBV3-2) to TRBJ2-3, with 7 bases matching TRBD1. The CDR3 has 15 amino acids. With 5 bases clipped from V and 1 base from J, the junction kept 6 bases outside the gene matches. Per the germline V gene, CDR1 is LGHDT and CDR2 is YNNKEL (reference sequence). The CDR3 is CASSTYGQGTDTQYF. CDR3 DNA sequence: TGTGCCAGCAGCACCTACGGACAGGGCACAGATACGCAGTATTTT.

The chain joins TRBV4-1 to TRBJ2-2, with 11 bases lining up with TRBD1. V lost 3 bases to trimming and J lost 4 bases; unmatched junction nucleotides: 7. The CDR3 has 17 residues. The germline V gene encodes CDR1 MGHRA and CDR2 YSYEKL. Here the CDR3 DNA reads TGCGCCAGCAGCCAGAGGACGGGACAGGGGGGCACCGGGGAGCTGTTTTTT. It codes for CASSQRTGQGGTGELFF.

In its sample, this clone was seen a few times. The genes are TRBV7-3 and TRBJ2-2; D might be TRBD2 (5 bases). Germline CDR1 and CDR2: SGHTA and FQGTGA. The CDR3 has 13 residues. Trimming pared 5 bases from V and 8 bases from J, leaving 12 bases between. CDR3 residues: CASSPNGVGELFF. CDR3 nucleotide sequence: TGTGCCAGCAGCCCGAACGGGGTGGGGGAGCTGTTTTTT.

J is TRBJ2-3 and V is TRBV7-8; 10 bases map to TRBD2. Per the germline V gene, CDR1 is SGHVS and CDR2 is FQNEAQ. The J segment lost 6 bases and the V segment lost 5 bases, leaving 11 bases of the junction unmatched. The CDR3 is 16 amino acids. The CDR3 protein is CASSNVRAGGPDTQYF. CDR3 nucleotides: TGTGCCAGCAGCAACGTGAGAGCGGGGGGGCCGGATACGCAGTATTTT. Full variable domain (remainder filled in from reference TRBV7-8 and TRBJ2-3): GAGVSQSPRYKVAKRGQDVALRCDPISGHVSLFWYQQALGQGPEFLTYFQNEAQLDKSGLPSDRFFAERPEGSVSTLKIQRTQQEDSAVYLCASSNVRAGGPDTQYFGPGTRLTVL.

This chain joins TRBV25-1 and TRBJ2-3, with D perhaps matching TRBD1 (7 bases). The CDR3 is 15 residues long. Looked up from germline, CDR1 is MGHDK and CDR2 is SYGVNS. V dropped 4 bases and J dropped 2 bases, with 13 bases sitting between them. The CDR3 protein is CASSAQGTYTDTQYF. CDR3 nucleotide sequence: TGTGCCAGCAGTGCACAGGGGACTTACACAGATACGCAGTATTTT.

The chain joins TRBV5-1 to TRBJ2-7; D remains ambiguous. Germline values: CDR1 SGHRS, CDR2 YFSETQ. V lost 5 bases, J lost 0 bases, and 12 bases lay in between. This CDR3 has 14 amino acids. Written as DNA, the CDR3 is TGCGCCAGCAGTTATTCCGGCGGCTCCTACGAGCAGTACTTC. As protein: CASSYSGGSYEQYF.

This rearrangement joins TRBV6-6 to TRBJ1-5; 9 bases are shared with TRBD1. Looked up from germline, CDR1 is MNHNY and CDR2 is SVGAGI (reference sequence). The V and J ends lost 5 bases and 2 bases, in that order; junction bases with no gene match: 10. CDR3 length equals 17 residues. This CDR3 reads CASSRTGASMGNQPQHF. CDR3 sequence (DNA): TGTGCCAGCAGTCGGACAGGGGCGAGTATGGGCAATCAGCCCCAGCATTTT.

This chain uses TRBV18 with TRBJ1-4, with TRBD1 matching 8 bases. Germline trimming cut 1 base from V and 4 bases from J; bases unmatched to any gene: 2. The length of the CDR3 is 15 residues. CDR1 is KGHSH and CDR2 is LQKENI in the germline V gene. CDR3: CASSPLQGGNEKLFF. The CDR3 DNA reads TGTGCCAGCTCACCACTACAGGGGGGTAATGAAAAACTGTTTTTT.

This sequence joins TRBV6-5 and TRBJ2-7, with 10 bases identical to TRBD1. Germline V gene sequence: CDR1 MNHEY, CDR2 SVGAGI. V shed 7 bases, J shed 6 bases, and the junction held 6 bases outside the gene matches. The CDR3 spans 13 residues. CDR3: CASTSDRGGEQYF. The DNA of the CDR3 is TGTGCCAGCACCTCGGACAGGGGGGGCGAGCAGTACTTC.

As to this clone: A junction end diverges from the germline sequence, so it may reflect a read error. CDR3 in amino acids: CASREGLAGGETQYF. The DNA of the CDR3 is TGTGCCAGCAGGGAAGGACTAGCGGGGGGGGAGACCCAGTACTTC. The V and J genes are TRBV2 and TRBJ2-5, with TRBD2 matching over 15 bases. This CDR3 is 15 amino acids long. Germline lookup yields CDR1 SNHLY and CDR2 FYNNEI.

The chain links TRBV6-5 to TRBJ2-2, with 7 nucleotides matching TRBD1. The CDR3 has 15 residues. Germline V gene data show CDR1 as MNHEY and CDR2 as SVGAGI. Unmatched junction bases numbered 5, after V lost 6 bases and J lost 1 base. CDR3 bases: TGTGCCAGCAGGGGGACAGATTGGAACACCGGGGAGCTGTTTTTT. As protein: CASRGTDWNTGELFF.

V usage is TRBV9 and J usage is TRBJ1-1; D not resolved. The CDR3 extends over 15 amino acids. V lost 0 bases and J 4 bases, leaving 13 bases between the germline ends. Germline V gene sequence: CDR1 SGDLS, CDR2 YYNGEE. The CDR3 DNA reads TGTGCCAGCAGCGTAGATTCCGGGTTGGGCACTGAAGCTTTCTTT. As protein: CASSVDSGLGTEAFF.